The next 17 T cell receptor beta chains were all read from a single sample in a study of blood T cell repertoires in COVID-19. Method: immunoSEQ multiplex PCR; TCRdb's copy keeps in-frame clones and lacks some. This repertoire shows some 120,000 clones, roughly 83% found once; its top ten account for approximately 13%. Sequenced: peripheral blood. The receptors here all came from a woman aged 30 to 39 who had recovered from COVID-19.

The V and J genes are TRBV7-6 and TRBJ2-7; maybe TRBD2 (7 bases). Germline V gene sequence: CDR1 SGHVS, CDR2 FNYEAQ. V was shortened by 1 base and J by 7 bases, with 20 bases between the two germline ends. This CDR3 comprises 16 residues. CDR3 nucleotide sequence: TGTGCCAGCAGCTTAGGGACTAGGACAGTCGCGGCGGAGCAGTACTTC. It yields the protein CASSLGTRTVAAEQYF.

The V call is TRBV11-1, the J call TRBJ2-7, with TRBD1 matching over 9 bases. Trimming removed 5 bases from V and 3 bases from J; junction bases left unmatched: 2. This CDR3 comprises 13 residues. Per germline, CDR1 SGHAT and CDR2 FQDESV (reference sequence). The CDR3 reads CASSPTGGYEQYF. DNA of the CDR3: TGTGCCAGCAGCCCGACAGGGGGCTACGAGCAGTACTTC.

This clone has only one observation. The chain is built from TRBV19 and TRBJ2-2; maybe TRBD2 (7 bases). Trimming stripped 6 bases from V and 3 bases from J, with 17 bases between. Germline V gene data show CDR1 as LNHDA and CDR2 as SQIVND (reference sequence). The CDR3 extends over 16 amino acids. This CDR3 is CASRERGGGYTGELFF. The CDR3 DNA reads TGTGCCAGTAGGGAAAGGGGGGGAGGCTACACCGGGGAGCTGTTTTTT.

V gene TRBV12-3 or TRBV12-4 combines with J gene TRBJ1-6; D ambiguous. The CDR3 loop spans 13 amino acids. V lost 2 bases to trimming and J lost 5 bases, with 4 bases between them. CDR3 nucleotides: TGTGCCAGCAGTTTACAGAATAATTCACCCCTCCACTTT. It specifies CASSLQNNSPLHF.

The chain couples TRBV3-1 (or the pseudogene TRBV3-2) to TRBJ2-3, with a possible D match to TRBD1 (5 bases). This CDR3 is built from 15 residues. Germline values: CDR1 LGHDT, CDR2 YNNKEL (reference sequence). V dropped 6 bases and J dropped 2 bases, with 15 bases sitting between them. The CDR3 spells CASSGGPRDTDTQYF. The CDR3 bases are TGTGCCAGCAGTGGCGGTCCCAGGGACACAGATACGCAGTATTTT.

The J gene is TRBJ2-5, the V gene TRBV5-4; D unclear. V was shortened by 2 bases and J by 2 bases, with 13 bases between the two germline ends. This CDR3 contains 15 residues. Germline assignment: CDR1 SGHNT and CDR2 YYREEE (reference sequence). The CDR3 reads CASSFRSVSQETQYF. CDR3 in DNA: TGTGCCAGCAGCTTTCGCTCCGTGAGTCAAGAGACCCAGTACTTC.

This chain uses TRBV25-1 with TRBJ1-1; no definite D call. V was clipped by 2 bases and J by 6 bases, with 7 bases between them. Germline V gives CDR1 MGHDK, CDR2 SYGVNS. CDR3 size: 12 residues. DNA for the CDR3: TGTGCCAGCAGTGAAGGAGGGTCTGAAGCTTTCTTT. Protein sequence: CASSEGGSEAFF.

This clone was recorded only once. This chain uses TRBV7-8 with TRBJ2-2; 9 bases match TRBD2. Germline V gives CDR1 SGHVS, CDR2 FQNEAQ. The CDR3 length is 16 residues. With 0 bases clipped from V and 5 bases from J, the junction kept 4 bases outside the gene matches. The chain's CDR3 is CASSLAAAGGTGELFF. The CDR3 coding sequence is TGTGCCAGCAGCTTAGCTGCTGCGGGAGGGACCGGGGAGCTGTTTTTT.

In this sample, this clone turned up once. The chain couples TRBV19 to TRBJ1-1; 7 bases map to TRBD1. CDR3 length equals 13 residues. V lost 10 bases and J lost 1; bases outside the gene matches: 6. Germline assignment: CDR1 LNHDA and CDR2 SQIVND (reference sequence). The DNA for the CDR3 is TGTGCCACCTCGCAGGGGGGGAACACTGAAGCTTTCTTT. Translated, it gives CATSQGGNTEAFF.

This chain uses TRBV5-4 with TRBJ2-7; D may be TRBD2 (7 bases). CDR1 and CDR2 from the germline V gene are SGHNT and YYREEE (reference sequence). The CDR3 totals 14 residues. Trimming removed 0 bases at V and 4 bases at J, with 11 bases between. For the CDR3, the DNA is TGTGCCAGCAGCTTGGAGGGGGAGGGGTACGAGCAGTACTTC. Its protein is CASSLEGEGYEQYF.

Note on this clone: Mismatch with germline at one junction end may stem from a read error. V and J are TRBV5-6 and TRBJ1-2; 9 positions match TRBD1. The CDR3 sequence is 14 residues long. The germline V gene has CDR1 SGHDT and CDR2 YYEEEE. DNA for the CDR3: TGTGCCAGCACCTTGGGACAGGGTTTTGGTGGCTACACCTTC. Protein: CASTLGQGFGGYTF.

This clone was counted a single time. This chain uses TRBV7-2 with TRBJ1-2; TRBD1 aligns across 8 bases. The CDR3 has 15 residues. Germline V CDR1 and CDR2: SGHTA, FQGNSA. With V trimmed by 1 base and J by 7 bases, 8 bases remained unmatched. The CDR3 DNA reads as TGTGCCAGCAGCTTAGATACCAGGACAGGGTTTGGCTACACCTTC. As protein: CASSLDTRTGFGYTF.

The rearrangement links TRBV7-9 to TRBJ2-7; a weak D match, TRBD2 (6 bases). Deletions cut 1 base from V and 7 bases from J, with 8 bases between. Germline V lookup: CDR1 SEHNR, CDR2 FQNEAQ (reference sequence). There are 12 residues in the CDR3. CDR3 in DNA: TGTGCCAGCAGCTTAGGTGGAGGGGAGCAGTACTTC. This translates into CASSLGGGEQYF.

The chain combines TRBV7-9 with TRBJ1-2, with D unclear. This CDR3 comprises 11 residues. Germline assignment: CDR1 SEHNR and CDR2 FQNEAQ (reference sequence). The V and J ends lost 1 base and 6 bases respectively, with 3 bases between them. The CDR3 bases are TGTGCCAGCAGCTTAGGAGATGGCTACACCTTC. Its protein product is CASSLGDGYTF.

The V call is TRBV18, the J call TRBJ1-5, with D maybe TRBD1 (5 bases). Germline V lookup: CDR1 KGHSH, CDR2 LQKENI. The CDR3 extends over 15 amino acids. V lost 1 base and J lost 6, with 13 bases in between. The CDR3 sequence is CASSPLEGLGQPQHF. CDR3 nucleotides: TGTGCCAGCTCACCACTCGAGGGACTGGGTCAGCCCCAGCATTTT. Full variable domain (remainder filled in from reference TRBV18 and TRBJ1-5): NAGVMQNPRHLVRRRGQEARLRCSPMKGHSHVYWYRQLPEEGLKFMVYLQKENIIDESGMPKERFSAEFPKEGPSILRIQQVVRGDSAAYFCASSPLEGLGQPQHFGDGTRLSIL.

The chain has TRBV12-3 or TRBV12-4 and TRBJ1-5; TRBD1 agrees at 8 bases. This CDR3 contains 13 residues. The junction had 5 bases not matched to a gene; V was cut back by 6 bases and J by 7 bases. The CDR3 DNA reads as TGTGCCAGCAGCAGACAGGGGTTACAGCCCCAGCATTTT. It translates to CASSRQGLQPQHF.

The chain recombines TRBV9 with TRBJ2-3, with 8 bases identical to TRBD2. This CDR3 contains 13 residues. The germline V gene has CDR1 SGDLS and CDR2 YYNGEE. V was clipped by 0 bases and J by 7 bases; unmatched bases: 1. The CDR3 protein is CASSVAGGNTQYF. DNA of the CDR3: TGTGCCAGCAGCGTAGCGGGAGGGAATACGCAGTATTTT.